This T cell receptor (beta chain) was documented in a study of blood T cell repertoires in COVID-19. The assay was immunoSEQ multiplex PCR, and TCRdb's table has in-frame clones only and misses some. The sample has about 280,000 clones, 87% seen once. In regard to this clone: At one end the junction does not follow the germline gene, possibly because of a read error.

CDR3 length: 15 amino acids. Germline V gives CDR1 SGHNT, CDR2 YENEEA. The source of this sequence is a woman aged 40 to 50 who had recovered from COVID-19. The V and J genes are TRBV11-3 and TRBJ1-2; the D gene is possibly TRBD1 (6 bases). The sample comprised PBMCs or T cells enriched from blood (not recorded which). The CDR3 DNA reads as TGTGCCAGCAGCTTAGATCGGCTCGGGGACAAATTCCCCCCTTTC. This encodes CASSLDRLGDKFPPF.